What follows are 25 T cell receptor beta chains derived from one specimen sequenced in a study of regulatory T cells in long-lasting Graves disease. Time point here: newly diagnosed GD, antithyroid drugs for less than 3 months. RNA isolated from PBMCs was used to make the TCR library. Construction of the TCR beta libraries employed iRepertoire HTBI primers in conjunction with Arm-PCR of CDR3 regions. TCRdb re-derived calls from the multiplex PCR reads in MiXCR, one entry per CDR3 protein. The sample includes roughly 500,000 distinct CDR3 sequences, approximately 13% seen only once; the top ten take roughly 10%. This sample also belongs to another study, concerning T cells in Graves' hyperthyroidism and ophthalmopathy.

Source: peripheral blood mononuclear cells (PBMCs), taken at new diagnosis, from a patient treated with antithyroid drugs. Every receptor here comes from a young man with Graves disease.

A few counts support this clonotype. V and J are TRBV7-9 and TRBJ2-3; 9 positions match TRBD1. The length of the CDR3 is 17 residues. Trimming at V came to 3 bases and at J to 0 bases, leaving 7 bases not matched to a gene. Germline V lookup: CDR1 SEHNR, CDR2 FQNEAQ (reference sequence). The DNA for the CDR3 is TGTGCCAGCAGCTTGGCCGGGACAGGGACCAGCACAGATACGCAGTATTTT. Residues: CASSLAGTGTSTDTQYF.

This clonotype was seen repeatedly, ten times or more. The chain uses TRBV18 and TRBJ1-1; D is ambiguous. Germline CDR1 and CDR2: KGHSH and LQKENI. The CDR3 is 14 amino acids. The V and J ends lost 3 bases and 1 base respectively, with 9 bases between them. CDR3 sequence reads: CASSPRTSNTEAFF. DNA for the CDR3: TGTGCCAGCTCACCTAGGACGTCGAACACTGAAGCTTTCTTT.

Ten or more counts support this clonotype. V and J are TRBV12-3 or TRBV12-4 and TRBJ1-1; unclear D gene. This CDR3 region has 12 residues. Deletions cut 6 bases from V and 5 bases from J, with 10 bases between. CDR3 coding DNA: TGTGCCAGCAGATTGGTCGGGACTGAAGCTTTCTTT. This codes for CASRLVGTEAFF.

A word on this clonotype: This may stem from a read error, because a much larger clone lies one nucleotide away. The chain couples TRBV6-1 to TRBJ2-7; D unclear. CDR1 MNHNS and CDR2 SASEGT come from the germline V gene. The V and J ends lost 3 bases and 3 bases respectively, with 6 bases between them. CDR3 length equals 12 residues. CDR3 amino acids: CASSDNVYEQYF. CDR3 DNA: TGTGCCAGCAGTGACAACGTCTACGAGCAGTACTTC.

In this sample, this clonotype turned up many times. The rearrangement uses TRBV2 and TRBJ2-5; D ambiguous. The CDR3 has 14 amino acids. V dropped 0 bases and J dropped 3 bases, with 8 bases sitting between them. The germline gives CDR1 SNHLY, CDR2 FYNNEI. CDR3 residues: CASSEAHEEETQYF. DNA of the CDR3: TGTGCCAGCAGTGAAGCGCACGAGGAAGAGACCCAGTACTTC.

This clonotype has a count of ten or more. The CDR3 sequence: CASSLEGRDGYTF. The CDR3 DNA reads as TGTGCCAGCAGCTTGGAAGGGCGGGATGGCTACACCTTC. The chain recombines TRBV5-5 with TRBJ1-2; D is unresolved. In germline, CDR1 is SGHKS, CDR2 YYEKEE (reference sequence). CDR3 size: 13 residues. Trimming took 0 bases from V and 6 from J, leaving 9 bases between them. The full variable domain, its missing parts supplied by reference TRBV5-5 and TRBJ1-2, is DAGVTQSPTHLIKTRGQQVTLRCSPISGHKSVSWYQQVLGQGPQFIFQYYEKEERGRGNFPDRFSARQFPNYSSELNVNALLLGDSALYLCASSLEGRDGYTFGSGTRLTVV.

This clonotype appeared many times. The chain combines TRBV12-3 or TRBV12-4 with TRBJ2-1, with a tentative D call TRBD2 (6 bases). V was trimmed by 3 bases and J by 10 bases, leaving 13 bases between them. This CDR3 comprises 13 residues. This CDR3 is CASSFVWGEEQFF. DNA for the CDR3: TGTGCCAGCAGTTTCGTCTGGGGGGAGGAGCAGTTCTTC.

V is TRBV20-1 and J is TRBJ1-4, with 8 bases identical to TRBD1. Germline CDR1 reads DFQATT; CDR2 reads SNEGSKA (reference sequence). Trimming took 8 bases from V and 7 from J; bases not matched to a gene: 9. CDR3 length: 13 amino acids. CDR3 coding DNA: TGCAGTCTTCAGGACAGGGTGGTTGAAAAACTGTTTTTT. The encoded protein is CSLQDRVVEKLFF.

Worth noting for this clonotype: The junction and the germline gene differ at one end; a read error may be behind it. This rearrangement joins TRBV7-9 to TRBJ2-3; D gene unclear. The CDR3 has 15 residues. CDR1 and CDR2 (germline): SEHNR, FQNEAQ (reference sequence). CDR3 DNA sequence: TGTGCCAGCAGCCCGACCTCCCATAGCACAGATACGCAGTGTTTT. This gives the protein CASSPTSHSTDTQCF. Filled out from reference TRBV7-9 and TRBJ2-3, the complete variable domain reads DTGVSQNPRHKITKRGQNVTFRCDPISEHNRLYWYRQTLGQGPEFLTYFQNEAQLEKSRLLSDRFSAERPKGSFSTLEIQRTEQGDSAMYLCASSPTSHSTDTQCFGPGTRLTVL.

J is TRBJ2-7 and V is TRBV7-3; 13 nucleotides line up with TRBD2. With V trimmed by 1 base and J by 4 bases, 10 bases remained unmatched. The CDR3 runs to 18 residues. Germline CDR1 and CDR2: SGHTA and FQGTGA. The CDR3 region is CASSLIGTSGKRMYEQYF. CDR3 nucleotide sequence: TGTGCCAGCAGCTTAATAGGGACTAGCGGGAAACGTATGTACGAGCAGTACTTC. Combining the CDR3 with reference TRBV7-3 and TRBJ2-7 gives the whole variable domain GAGVSQTPSNKVTEKGKYVELRCDPISGHTALYWYRQSLGQGPEFLIYFQGTGAADDSGLPNDRFFAVRPEGSVSTLKIQRTERGDSAVYLCASSLIGTSGKRMYEQYFGPGTRLTVT.

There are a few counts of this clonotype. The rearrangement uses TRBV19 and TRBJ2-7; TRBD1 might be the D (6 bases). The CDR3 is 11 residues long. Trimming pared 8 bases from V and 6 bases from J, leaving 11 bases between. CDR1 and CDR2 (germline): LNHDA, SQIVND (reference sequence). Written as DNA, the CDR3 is TGTGCCAGTTCGTACAGGGCCGAGCAGTACTTC. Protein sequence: CASSYRAEQYF.

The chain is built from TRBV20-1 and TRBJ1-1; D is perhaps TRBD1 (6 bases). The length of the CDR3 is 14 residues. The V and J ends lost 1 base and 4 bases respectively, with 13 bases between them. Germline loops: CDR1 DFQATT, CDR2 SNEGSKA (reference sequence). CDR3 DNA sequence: TGCAGTGCTAGAGCCCGGGGGGGGCTCACTGAAGCTTTCTTT. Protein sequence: CSARARGGLTEAFF.

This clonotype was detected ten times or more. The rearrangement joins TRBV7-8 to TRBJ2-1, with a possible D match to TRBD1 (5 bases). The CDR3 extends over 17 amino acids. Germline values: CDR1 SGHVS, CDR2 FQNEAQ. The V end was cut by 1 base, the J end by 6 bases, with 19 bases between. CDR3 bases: TGTGCCAGCAGCTTAGATTTCCTTCCTAGAACAGGCAATGAGCAGTTCTTC. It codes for CASSLDFLPRTGNEQFF.

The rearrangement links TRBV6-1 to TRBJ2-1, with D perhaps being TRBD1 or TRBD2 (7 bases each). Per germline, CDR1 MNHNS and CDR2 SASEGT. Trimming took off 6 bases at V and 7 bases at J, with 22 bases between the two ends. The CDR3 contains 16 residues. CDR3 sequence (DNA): TGTGCCAGCAGAAGGACAGGTGGGCTAGCGGATAATGAGCAGTTCTTC. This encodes CASRRTGGLADNEQFF.

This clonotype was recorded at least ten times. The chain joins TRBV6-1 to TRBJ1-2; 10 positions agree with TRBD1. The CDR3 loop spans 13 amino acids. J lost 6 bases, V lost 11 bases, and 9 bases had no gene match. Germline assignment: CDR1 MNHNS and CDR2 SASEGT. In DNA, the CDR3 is TGTGCCGGTCGGCTCGGGACAGGGGATGGCTACACCTTC. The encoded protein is CAGRLGTGDGYTF.

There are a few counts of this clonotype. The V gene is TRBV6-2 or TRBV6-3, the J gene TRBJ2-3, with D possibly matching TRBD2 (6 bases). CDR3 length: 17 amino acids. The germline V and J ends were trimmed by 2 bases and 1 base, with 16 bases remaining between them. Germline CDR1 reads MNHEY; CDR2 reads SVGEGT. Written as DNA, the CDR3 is TGTGCCAGCAGTTACACCCCTTCGTGGGAGGGCACAGATACGCAGTATTTT. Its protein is CASSYTPSWEGTDTQYF.

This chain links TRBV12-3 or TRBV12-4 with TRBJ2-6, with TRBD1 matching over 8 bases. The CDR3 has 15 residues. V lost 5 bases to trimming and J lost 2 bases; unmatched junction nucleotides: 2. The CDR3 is CASSQGAPGANVLTF. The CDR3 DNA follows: TGTGCCAGCAGTCAGGGGGCCCCTGGGGCCAACGTCCTGACTTTC.

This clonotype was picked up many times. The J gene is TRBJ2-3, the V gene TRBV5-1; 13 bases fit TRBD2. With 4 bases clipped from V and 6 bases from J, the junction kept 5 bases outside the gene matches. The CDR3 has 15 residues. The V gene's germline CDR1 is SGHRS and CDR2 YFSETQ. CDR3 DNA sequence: TGCGCCAGCAGCGTGAGACTAGCGGGAGGCGATACGCAGTATTTT. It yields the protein CASSVRLAGGDTQYF.

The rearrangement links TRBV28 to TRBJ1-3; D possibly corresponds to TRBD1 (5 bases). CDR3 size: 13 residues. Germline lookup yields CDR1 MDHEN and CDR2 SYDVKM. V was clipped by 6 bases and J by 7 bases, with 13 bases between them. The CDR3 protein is CASRPGLGNTIYF. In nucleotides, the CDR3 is TGTGCCAGCAGACCGGGACTGGGTAACACCATATATTTT.

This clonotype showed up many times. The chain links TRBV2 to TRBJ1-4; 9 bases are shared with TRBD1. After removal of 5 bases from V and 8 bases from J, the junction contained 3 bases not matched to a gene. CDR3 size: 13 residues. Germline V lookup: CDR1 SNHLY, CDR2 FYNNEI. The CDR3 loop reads CASSTGGEEKLFF. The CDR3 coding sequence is TGTGCCAGCAGTACAGGGGGCGAGGAAAAACTGTTTTTT.

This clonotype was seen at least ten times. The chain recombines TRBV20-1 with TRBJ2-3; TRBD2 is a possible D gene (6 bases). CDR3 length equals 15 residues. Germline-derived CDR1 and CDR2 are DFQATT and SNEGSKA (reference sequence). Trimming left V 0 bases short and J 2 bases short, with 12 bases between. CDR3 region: CSARDWVADTDTQYF. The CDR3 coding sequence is TGCAGTGCTAGAGATTGGGTAGCGGACACAGATACGCAGTATTTT.

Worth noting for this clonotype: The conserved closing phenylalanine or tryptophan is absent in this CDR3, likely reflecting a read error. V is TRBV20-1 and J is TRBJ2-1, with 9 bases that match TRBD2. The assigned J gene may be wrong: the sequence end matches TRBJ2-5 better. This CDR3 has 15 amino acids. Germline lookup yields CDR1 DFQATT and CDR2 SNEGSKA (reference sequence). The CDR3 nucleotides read TGCAGTGCTACCCGCCGCGGGAGGGCAGGAGAGACCCAGTACGTC. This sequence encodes CSATRRGRAGETQYV.

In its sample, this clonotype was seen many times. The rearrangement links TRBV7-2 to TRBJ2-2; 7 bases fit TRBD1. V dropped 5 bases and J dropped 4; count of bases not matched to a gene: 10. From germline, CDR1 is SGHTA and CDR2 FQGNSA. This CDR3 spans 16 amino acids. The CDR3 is CASSPYGTAFTGELFF. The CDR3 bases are TGTGCCAGCAGCCCATACGGGACAGCCTTCACCGGGGAGCTGTTTTTT.

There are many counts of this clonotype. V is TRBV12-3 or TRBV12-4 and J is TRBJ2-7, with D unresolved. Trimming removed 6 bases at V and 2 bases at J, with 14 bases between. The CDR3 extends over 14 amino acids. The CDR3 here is CASSPPSGPYEQYF. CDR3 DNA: TGTGCCAGCAGCCCCCCATCCGGCCCCTACGAGCAGTACTTC.

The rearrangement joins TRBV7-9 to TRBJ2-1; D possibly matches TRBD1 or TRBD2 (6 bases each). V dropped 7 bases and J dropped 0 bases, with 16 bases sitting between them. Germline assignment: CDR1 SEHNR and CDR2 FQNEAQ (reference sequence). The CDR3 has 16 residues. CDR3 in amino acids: CASTPRGGSSYNEQFF. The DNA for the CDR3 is TGTGCCAGCACCCCCAGAGGGGGGAGCTCCTACAATGAGCAGTTCTTC. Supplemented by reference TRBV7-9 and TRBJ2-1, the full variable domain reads DTGVSQNPRHKITKRGQNVTFRCDPISEHNRLYWYRQTLGQGPEFLTYFQNEAQLEKSRLLSDRFSAERPKGSFSTLEIQRTEQGDSAMYLCASTPRGGSSYNEQFFGPGTRLTVL.